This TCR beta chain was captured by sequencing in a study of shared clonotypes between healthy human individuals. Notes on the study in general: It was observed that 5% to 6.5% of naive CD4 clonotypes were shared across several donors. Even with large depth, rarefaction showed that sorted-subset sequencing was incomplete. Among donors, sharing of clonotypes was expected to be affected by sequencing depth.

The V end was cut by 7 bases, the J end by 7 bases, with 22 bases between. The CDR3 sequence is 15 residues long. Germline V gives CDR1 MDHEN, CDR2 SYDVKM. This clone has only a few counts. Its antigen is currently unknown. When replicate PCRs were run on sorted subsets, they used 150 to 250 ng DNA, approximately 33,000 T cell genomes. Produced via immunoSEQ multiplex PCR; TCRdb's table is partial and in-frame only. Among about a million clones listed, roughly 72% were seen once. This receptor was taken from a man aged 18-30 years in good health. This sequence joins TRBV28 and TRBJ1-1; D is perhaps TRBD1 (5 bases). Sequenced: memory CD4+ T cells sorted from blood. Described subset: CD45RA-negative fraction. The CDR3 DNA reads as TGTGCCAGCATCGCCTCAACGGGGCTGCTAAGTGAAGCTTTCTTT. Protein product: CASIASTGLLSEAFF.